Listed below are T cell receptor beta chains from one sample, sequenced in a study of identical twins. Using its own MiXCR run on the 5' RACE reads, TCRdb lists one record per CDR3 protein. The sample lists roughly 240,000 distinct CDR3 sequences, roughly 7.5% seen once, with about 5.6% in the top ten. The data also belong to a second study, concerning yellow fever vaccine responses in identical twins.

The specimen was CD8+ T cells sorted from blood. All receptors derive from a woman under 30 in good health. The CDR3 runs from the conserved cysteine through the conserved F or W. The D gene is left open where the match is weak. Clone size is not always given. Where it is, it says once, few, many or a class for expanded clones.

>TRBJ2-1|-|TRBD2|TRBV7-6
TGTGCCAGCAGCGCCGGACTAGTTACATTCGATTACAATGAGCAGTTCTTC
CASSAGLVTFDYNEQFF
>TRBJ2-1|many|-|TRBV2
TGTGCCAGCAGCATACTAGGGGGGGATGAGCAGTTCTTC
CASSILGGDEQFF
>TRBJ1-3|few|-|TRBV6-9
TGTGCCAGCAGTTATTTTCAACAGCGAAACACCATATATTTT
CASSYFQQRNTIYF
>TRBJ2-5|-|TRBD1|TRBV27
TGTGCCAGCAGTTTACTCCGGGACAGGGGGCGCGGGGAGACCCAGTACTTC
CASSLLRDRGRGETQYF
>TRBJ2-1|-|-|TRBV6-1
TGTGCCAGCAACGTAGAGGGCTGGACCAACAATGAGCAGTTCTTC
CASNVEGWTNNEQFF
>TRBJ1-1|-|-|TRBV5-1
TGCGCCAGCAGCTTTTATGGCACTGAAGCTTTCTTT
CASSFYGTEAFF
>TRBJ2-3|-|-|TRBV4-1
TGCGCCAGCAGCCAAAAAATGCCGGCAGCACCAGATACGCAGTATTTT
CASSQKMPAAPDTQYF
>TRBJ2-2|-|-|TRBV27
TGTGCCAGCAGTTGGAGGGGCCGTCCCGGGGAGCTGTTTTTT
CASSWRGRPGELFF
>TRBJ2-7|few|-|TRBV5-1
TGCGCCAGCAGCTTAAGTCCGGGGTTCAGGAACGAGCAGTACTTC
CASSLSPGFRNEQYF
>TRBJ2-5|few|TRBD1|TRBV29-1
TGCAGCTTCACTGCAGGGGGTGGAGAGACCCAGTACTTC
CSFTAGGGETQYF
>TRBJ1-1|-|-|TRBV6-5
TGTGCCAGCAGTTACTACTCAGGGAACACTGAAGCTTTCTTT
CASSYYSGNTEAFF
>TRBJ2-1|-|-|TRBV27
TGTGCCAGCAGTTTATCGTCAGAGCGTAACTACAATGAGCAGTTCTTC
CASSLSSERNYNEQFF
>TRBJ1-1|few|-|TRBV27
TGTGCCAGCAGTTCACACGGGGTGAACACTGAAGCTTTCTTT
CASSSHGVNTEAFF
>TRBJ2-7|few|TRBD1|TRBV2
TGTGCCAGCCTCGACAGGGTGTACGAGCAGTACTTC
CASLDRVYEQYF
>TRBJ2-1|many|TRBD2|TRBV3-1
TGTGCCAGCAGCCATAGCGGGGTAACCTACAATGAGCAGTTCTTC
CASSHSGVTYNEQFF
>TRBJ2-2|many|-|TRBV27
TGTGCCAGCAGCTCAAGTCTTAACGGGGAGCTGTTTTTT
CASSSSLNGELFF
>TRBJ1-1|few|-|TRBV10-3
TGTGCCATCAGTGATCCGAACACTGAAGCTTTCTTT
CAISDPNTEAFF
>TRBJ1-1|many|-|TRBV5-5
TGTGCCAGCAGGGGGTCCTTGGGAGACACTGAAGCTTTCTTT
CASRGSLGDTEAFF
>TRBJ2-7|-|TRBD1|TRBV5-1
TGCGCCAGCAGCTTGGCCTCGACAGGGGGCGTCTACGAGCAGTACTTC
CASSLASTGGVYEQYF
>TRBJ2-7|few|TRBD2|TRBV27
TGTGCCAGCAGTTGGGTAGCGGGGGGCTACGAGCAGTACTTC
CASSWVAGGYEQYF
>TRBJ2-1|few|-|TRBV7-9
TGTGCCAGCAGCTTAGGGTCTGACTACAATGAGCAGTTCTTC
CASSLGSDYNEQFF
>TRBJ2-5|few|TRBD2|TRBV7-2
TGTGCCAGCAGCTTAGCGCTAAGCGGGGGGATCCAAGAGACCCAGTACTTC
CASSLALSGGIQETQYF
>TRBJ2-7|-|TRBD1|TRBV3-1
TGTGCCAGCAGCCAAGAAAGATGGACAGGGGCCTACGAGCAGTACTTC
CASSQERWTGAYEQYF
>TRBJ2-1|few|TRBD2|TRBV12-3/TRBV12-4
TGTGCCAGCAGTGCCGGACTAGTGATGAATGAGCAGTTCTTC
CASSAGLVMNEQFF
>TRBJ1-1|-|-|TRBV2
TGTGCCAGCCCGGACGGGGAGTTGAACACTGAAGCTTTCTTT
CASPDGELNTEAFF
>TRBJ2-5|-|-|TRBV28
TGTGCCAGCAGCTCGACTCCGGCCGGGGAGACCCAGTACTTC
CASSSTPAGETQYF
>TRBJ2-1|few|TRBD2|TRBV2
TGTGCCAGCACCCCCGGGGAGGGAATACGATACAATGAGCAGTTCTTC
CASTPGEGIRYNEQFF
>TRBJ2-4|few|TRBD1|TRBV5-6
TGTGCCAGCAGCTTGCGGGGCAGGGGGAAAAACATTCAGTACTTC
CASSLRGRGKNIQYF
>TRBJ2-7|few|-|TRBV25-1
TGTGCCAGCAGTGAAGCGGCAGTATATTCCGAGCAGTACTTC
CASSEAAVYSEQYF
>TRBJ2-5|few|TRBD1|TRBV7-2
TGTGCCAGCAGCTTGACAGGGGGGTCCGAGACCCAGTACTTC
CASSLTGGSETQYF
>TRBJ2-1|few|TRBD2|TRBV7-6
TGTGCCAGCAGCATTAGCGGGGCCCCAAACAATGAGCAGTTCTTC
CASSISGAPNNEQFF
>TRBJ2-1|many|TRBD2|TRBV10-3
TGTGCCATCAGTGAGGAGCGGGAGGGCCTCCAGAGCTCCTACAATGAGCAGTTCTTC
CAISEEREGLQSSYNEQFF
>TRBJ2-1|-|TRBD1|TRBV4-1
TGCGCCAGCAGCCAAGAGGTGGGACAGGGGAGTGAGCAGTTCTTC
CASSQEVGQGSEQFF
>TRBJ2-3|-|-|TRBV2
TGTGCCAGCAGTGAAGCGCGGATCCCCCGGGGCACAGATACGCAGTATTTT
CASSEARIPRGTDTQYF
>TRBJ2-3|-|-|TRBV7-9
TGTGCCAGCAGCCCAAGTCAAGGAACTAGCACAGATACGCAGTATTTT
CASSPSQGTSTDTQYF
>TRBJ2-3|once|TRBD1|TRBV27
TGTGCCAGCAGTCCGATGGACAGGGTGACAGATACGCAGTATTTT
CASSPMDRVTDTQYF
>TRBJ2-7|many|-|TRBV9
TGTGCCAGCAGCGGTGGACAGTGGTACGAGCAGTACTTC
CASSGGQWYEQYF
>TRBJ2-1|many|TRBD2|TRBV12-3/TRBV12-4
TGTGCCAGCAGTCCCGACGGGGGGAATGAGCAGTTCTTC
CASSPDGGNEQFF
>TRBJ2-1|many|TRBD2|TRBV4-1
TGCGCCAGTTCCCTGGGGTTAGCGGGAGGACTAAACAATGAGCAGTTCTTC
CASSLGLAGGLNNEQFF
>TRBJ2-3|few|-|TRBV20-1
TGCAGTGCTAGAGGTGGGAATGAGGCAGATACGCAGTATTTT
CSARGGNEADTQYF
>TRBJ2-2|many|-|TRBV6-5
TGTGCCAGCAGTGTACCGAACACCGGGGAGCTGTTTTTT
CASSVPNTGELFF
>TRBJ2-2|-|TRBD1|TRBV24-1
TGTGCCACCAGTGGGGACAGGGGCTGGGGGGACACCGGGGAGCTGTTTTTT
CATSGDRGWGDTGELFF
>TRBJ2-1|-|-|TRBV2
TGTGCCAGCAGCGAAAGGGTTGGACACAAACCTCCCTACAATGAGCAGTTCTTC
CASSERVGHKPPYNEQFF
>TRBJ2-6|many|-|TRBV3-1
TGTGCCAGCAGCCAAGAAGGACTCTCTGGGGCCAACGTCCTGACTTTC
CASSQEGLSGANVLTF
>TRBJ1-1|-|-|TRBV7-8
TGTGCCAGCAGCCAAACACAGAACACTGAAGCTTTCTTT
CASSQTQNTEAFF
>TRBJ2-1|many|TRBD2|TRBV7-9
TGTGCCAGCAGCTTAACTAGCGGATACTACAATGAGCAGTTCTTC
CASSLTSGYYNEQFF
>TRBJ2-3|-|TRBD2|TRBV7-9
TGTGCCAGCAGCTTCGGAAGCGGGATTAGTATAGATACGCAGTATTTT
CASSFGSGISIDTQYF
>TRBJ1-5|few|-|TRBV7-9
TGTGCCAGCAGCTTAGCGTCGGAGCAGGGACAGCCCCAGCATTTT
CASSLASEQGQPQHF
>TRBJ2-2|many|TRBD2|TRBV6-5
TGTGCCAGCAGTTCCGAACGGGGTCCCCCGGGGGGTAGCGGGAGAATGGCGAACACCGGGGAGCTGTTTTTT
CASSSERGPPGGSGRMANTGELFF
>TRBJ1-1|-|TRBD1|TRBV3-1
TGTGCCAGCAGCCAAACAGGGGCTAAACTGAACACTGAAGCTTTCTTT
CASSQTGAKLNTEAFF
>TRBJ1-2|many|-|TRBV12-3/TRBV12-4
TGTGCCAGCACCAAGCTTGGATTGCGCTATGGCTACACCTTC
CASTKLGLRYGYTF
>TRBJ2-5|many|-|TRBV7-8
TGTGCCAGCAGCTTAGAGGAGTACAGAAAAGAGACCCAGTACTTC
CASSLEEYRKETQYF
>TRBJ2-1|many|TRBD2|TRBV5-1
TGCGCCAGCAGCTTAGCGGGGGGGCCCTATGAGCAGTTCTTC
CASSLAGGPYEQFF